This T cell receptor beta chain was found in a study of cytomegalovirus exposure and HLA in healthy donors. CDR1 SEHNR and CDR2 FQNEAQ come from the germline V gene (reference sequence). The CDR3 covers 14 residues. J lost 8 bases, V lost 3 bases, and 4 bases had no gene match. Vbeta (60) and Jbeta (13) primers were used in the PCR. Repertoires were generated with immunoSEQ multiplex PCR, while TCRdb's copy carries only in-frame clones and drops some. The table lists about 150,000 clones, around 84% of them singletons. The sequenced sample consisted of PBMCs. The receptor was isolated from a woman aged 18-29 years in good health and CMV-seronegative. This chain connects TRBV7-9 to TRBJ2-1; TRBD1 aligns across 10 bases. The CDR3 DNA sequence: TGTGCCAGCAGCTTCGACAGGGGGCAGGATGAGCAGTTCTTC. Translated, it gives CASSFDRGQDEQFF.